This TCR beta chain derives from a study of shared clonotypes between healthy human individuals. A word on this clone: Its antigen is currently unknown.

The germline V gene encodes CDR1 PRHDT and CDR2 FYEKMQ (reference sequence). V was cut by 1 base and J by 8 bases, with 7 bases left in between. The CDR3 totals 12 residues. Only CD45RO-negative cells positively selected for CCR7 counted as naive CD8 cells, so terminally differentiated effector memory CD45RA+ cells were excluded. Overall study findings and caveats: Researchers sampled only blood; tissue repertoires likely differ.

The protocol was immunoSEQ multiplex PCR, while the TCRdb copy is restricted to in-frame clones and leaves out a portion. The table shows about 610,000 clones, with 95% to 97% occurring only once. The V call is TRBV13, the J call TRBJ2-3; D gene unclear. The TCR sequence derives from a woman in her twenties or thirties in good health. The material sequenced was naive CD8+ T cells sorted from blood. DNA of the CDR3: TGTGCCAGCAGCTTAGCGGTGGGTACGCAGTATTTT. This codes for CASSLAVGTQYF.